The TCR beta chain described here comes from a study of T cells in Graves' hyperthyroidism and ophthalmopathy. When ophthalmopathy did not progress within 18 months, Graves' hyperthyroidism was considered stable. Cells are PBMCs isolated from roughly 10 ml of fresh blood. V gave up 8 bases and J gave up 6 bases, with 11 bases separating them. The CDR3 spans 13 residues. Germline-derived CDR1 and CDR2 are MNHNY and SVGAGI (reference sequence). TCR beta CDR3 regions were amplified from RNA. RT-PCR in the first round (using the HTBI primer set) targeted the TCR CDR3. A single record per CDR3 protein comes from TCRdb applying MiXCR to the multiplex PCR reads. The repertoire holds hundreds of thousands of distinct CDR3 sequences, over 35% seen once, with around 10% in the top ten. Only a few counts were recorded for this clonotype.

Material: blood. The gene calls are TRBV6-6 and TRBJ1-6; D ambiguous. This receptor was taken from a man aged 18 to 35 with Graves' hyperthyroidism. CDR3 DNA: TGTGCCAGCTTCGAGGCATTTAATTCACCCCTCCACTTT. It is translated as CASFEAFNSPLHF.